This record concerns one T cell receptor beta chain sequence. The sample belongs to a study of CD8+ T cells in alopecia areata. RNA, once extracted, was reverse transcribed into cDNA for use as the sequencing template. Method: immunoSEQ multiplex PCR; TCRdb's copy keeps in-frame clones and lacks some. The sample has 180,000 or so clones; nearly 60% are singletons. Treatment noted: oral pan-JAK inhibitor, 5-10 mg twice daily. This CDR3 has 15 residues. The germline V gene has CDR1 SGHRS and CDR2 YFSETQ. V was pared by 4 bases and J by 5 bases, with 17 bases between. The TCR was taken from a human donor with alopecia areata. The sequenced sample was CD4+ T cells sorted from blood, obtained at week 24, from a patient treated with tofacitinib. The chain uses TRBV5-1 and TRBJ2-3; either TRBD1 or TRBD2 may fit D (5 bases each). CDR3 region: CASSRGAATEDTQYF. CDR3 nucleotides: TGCGCCAGCAGCCGGGGAGCAGCGACAGAAGATACGCAGTATTTT.